This passage covers 20 T cell receptor beta chains from one sample sequenced in a study of cytotoxic CD8 clonotypes in ibrutinib-treated CLL. Profiling relied on immunoSEQ multiplex PCR, and the TCRdb table lists in-frame clones only, not all of them. The sample carries more than 200,000 clones, roughly 79% recorded once. The sample here was PBMCs, taken after 12 months of ibrutinib treatment. These receptors were taken from a human donor with chronic lymphocytic leukemia.

This clone showed up just a few times. The chain uses TRBV6-5 and TRBJ1-5, with a possible D match to TRBD1 (6 bases). The CDR3 has 15 residues. The germline CDR1 and CDR2 sequences are MNHEY and SVGAGI. Trimming cost V 3 bases and J 4 bases, with 13 bases left between them. The CDR3 spells CASSYSGAINQPQHF. Here the CDR3 DNA reads TGTGCCAGCAGTTATTCGGGGGCCATTAATCAGCCCCAGCATTTT.

V and J are TRBV6-5 and TRBJ2-3; TRBD1 is a possible D gene (6 bases). Germline assignment: CDR1 MNHEY and CDR2 SVGAGI. V lost 0 bases and J lost 1, with 8 bases in between. The CDR3 covers 15 residues. CDR3 sequence reads: CASSYSTGRTDTQYF. The DNA for the CDR3 is TGTGCCAGCAGTTACTCGACAGGCCGCACAGATACGCAGTATTTT.

This clone is a singleton in its sample. The chain carries TRBV27 and TRBJ2-7; TRBD2 agrees at 9 bases. The trim removed 2 bases at V and 6 bases at J, leaving 2 bases unmatched. CDR1 is MNHEY and CDR2 is SMNVEV in the germline V gene (reference sequence). The CDR3 is 13 residues long. Here the CDR3 DNA reads TGTGCCAGCAGTTTAGCGGGAGGGTTCGAGCAGTACTTC. This codes for CASSLAGGFEQYF.

This clone was counted between two and nine times. This rearrangement joins TRBV11-2 to TRBJ2-1; the match to TRBD2 covers 7 bases. Germline V CDR1 and CDR2: SGHAT, FQNNGV. V shed 5 bases, J shed 7 bases, and the junction held 8 bases outside the gene matches. CDR3 length equals 14 residues. CDR3 in DNA: TGTGCCAGCAGCCCCGCCCGGGAGGATAATGAGCAGTTCTTC. It is translated as CASSPAREDNEQFF.

The chain employs TRBV12-5 and TRBJ1-1; D not certain. Germline assignment: CDR1 LGHNT and CDR2 FRNRAP. The CDR3 extends over 15 amino acids. Trimming shortened V by 0 bases and J by 5 bases, and 13 bases separated the two germline ends. CDR3: CASGLVTGVKTEAFF. In nucleotides, the CDR3 is TGTGCTAGTGGTTTGGTAACCGGGGTTAAGACTGAAGCTTTCTTT.

The chain couples TRBV19 to TRBJ2-5; 9 nucleotides line up with TRBD1. The CDR3 consists of 16 residues. V was clipped by 4 bases and J by 2 bases; unmatched bases: 8. Germline V gene data show CDR1 as LNHDA and CDR2 as SQIVND (reference sequence). The chain's CDR3 is CASSTLTGGGQETQYF. The DNA for the CDR3 is TGTGCCAGTAGTACCCTGACAGGGGGGGGACAAGAGACCCAGTACTTC.

This rearrangement joins TRBV28 to TRBJ1-2; 10 bases are a match to TRBD1. Germline assignment: CDR1 MDHEN and CDR2 SYDVKM. V dropped 8 bases and J dropped 8; count of bases not matched to a gene: 8. CDR3 size: 13 residues. CDR3 DNA: TGTGCCAGCGCGGTAGGACAGGGGGGCGGCTACACCTTC. Residues: CASAVGQGGGYTF.

This clone has only a few counts. The gene calls are TRBV5-1 and TRBJ2-1; TRBD2 matches 13 bases. The CDR3 is 15 amino acids. V shed 4 bases and J 7 bases; nucleotides not matched to a gene: 5. Germline values: CDR1 SGHRS, CDR2 YFSETQ. The CDR3 here is CASSLGTSGINEQFF. The DNA of the CDR3 is TGCGCCAGCAGCCTCGGGACTAGCGGGATTAATGAGCAGTTCTTC.

The V gene is TRBV27, the J gene TRBJ2-7; maybe TRBD1 (6 bases). V was trimmed by 6 bases and J by 4 bases, leaving 16 bases between them. The CDR3 spans 14 residues. Germline CDR1 reads MNHEY; CDR2 reads SMNVEV (reference sequence). The CDR3 sequence is CASRHRGSAYEQYF. The CDR3, as DNA: TGTGCCAGCAGGCATAGGGGGTCCGCGTACGAGCAGTACTTC.

The chain links TRBV5-5 to TRBJ2-6, with a tentative D call TRBD2 (5 bases). Per germline, CDR1 SGHKS and CDR2 YYEKEE (reference sequence). V was pared by 4 bases and J by 2 bases, with 13 bases between. This CDR3 spans 16 amino acids. CDR3 nucleotides: TGTGCCAGCAGCCAAGAGTGGGAGACTGGGGCCAACGTCCTGACTTTC. Amino acid sequence: CASSQEWETGANVLTF. Full variable domain (outside the CDR3, taken from reference TRBV5-5 and TRBJ2-6): DAGVTQSPTHLIKTRGQQVTLRCSPISGHKSVSWYQQVLGQGPQFIFQYYEKEERGRGNFPDRFSARQFPNYSSELNVNALLLGDSALYLCASSQEWETGANVLTFGAGSRLTVL.

The chain links TRBV27 to TRBJ1-4; possibly TRBD1 for D (6 bases). The CDR3 length is 15 residues. Germline values: CDR1 MNHEY, CDR2 SMNVEV (reference sequence). V gave up 6 bases and J gave up 4 bases, with 15 bases separating them. Here the CDR3 DNA reads TGTGCCAGCAGGGCTCCGACAGGCAATAATGAAAAACTGTTTTTT. Translation: CASRAPTGNNEKLFF.

This chain's CDR3 is CASSLREGETQYF. CDR3 sequence (DNA): TGTGCCAGCAGCTTACGCGAGGGAGAGACCCAGTACTTC. V and J are TRBV7-3 and TRBJ2-5; maybe TRBD2 (5 bases). The CDR3 runs 13 residues. Germline V gene lookup returns CDR1 SGHTA and CDR2 FQGTGA. V was trimmed by 2 bases and J by 4 bases, leaving 8 bases between them. The whole variable domain, remainder taken from reference TRBV7-3 and TRBJ2-5, is GAGVSQTPSNKVTEKGKYVELRCDPISGHTALYWYRQSLGQGPEFLIYFQGTGAADDSGLPNDRFFAVRPEGSVSTLKIQRTERGDSAVYLCASSLREGETQYFGPGTRLLVL.

This clone has just a few counts. The chain carries TRBV10-3 and TRBJ2-4; 7 bases fit TRBD1. V was clipped by 10 bases and J by 14 bases; unmatched bases: 17. This CDR3 comprises 13 residues. Germline CDR1 is ENHRY and CDR2 is SYGVKD. The CDR3 DNA sequence: TGTGCCACCACTAACGACAGGGAAGAAGGGGAGTACTTC. This translates into CATTNDREEGEYF.

CDR3 loop: CAISEPLGSGGAAENNEQFF. The DNA of the CDR3 is TGTGCCATCAGTGAGCCCCTGGGTAGCGGGGGGGCCGCGGAGAACAATGAGCAGTTCTTC. The genes are TRBV10-3 and TRBJ2-1, with 11 bases that match TRBD2. The V gene end was trimmed by 2 bases and the J gene end by 5 bases; junction bases not matched to a gene: 17. Per the germline V gene, CDR1 is ENHRY and CDR2 is SYGVKD. The CDR3 covers 20 residues.

The gene calls are TRBV4-1 and TRBJ2-3; D tentatively reads TRBD1 or TRBD2 (5 bases each). Germline assignment: CDR1 MGHRA and CDR2 YSYEKL. Trimming took off 5 bases at V and 4 bases at J, with 13 bases between the two ends. This CDR3 region has 14 residues. The CDR3 loop reads CASSSRRGPDTQYF. The CDR3 DNA reads as TGCGCCAGCAGCTCGCGTAGGGGACCAGATACGCAGTATTTT.

The V gene is TRBV11-2, the J gene TRBJ1-2, with 7 bases lining up with TRBD1. Trimming removed 1 base from V and 2 bases from J; junction bases left unmatched: 1. The CDR3 totals 14 residues. Germline values: CDR1 SGHAT, CDR2 FQNNGV. CDR3 in DNA: TGTGCCAGCAGCTTAGGACAGGGAAACTATGGCTACACCTTC. Translated: CASSLGQGNYGYTF.

V is TRBV11-2 and J is TRBJ2-4; 8 bases align to TRBD2. The CDR3 extends over 16 amino acids. Germline V gene sequence: CDR1 SGHAT, CDR2 FQNNGV. The V gene end was trimmed by 5 bases and the J gene end by 6 bases; junction bases not matched to a gene: 12. The CDR3 is CASSPRGGTSRNIQYF. In DNA, the CDR3 is TGTGCCAGCAGCCCCCGCGGGGGGACTAGTAGAAACATTCAGTACTTC.

The V gene is TRBV2, the J gene TRBJ2-2; TRBD2 might be the D (6 bases). V was clipped by 5 bases and J by 7 bases, with 20 bases between them. The CDR3 totals 16 residues. Germline CDR1 and CDR2: SNHLY and FYNNEI. The CDR3, as DNA: TGTGCCAGCAGTCGGGGAGGAGGGGTTAAGGTCGGGGAGCTGTTTTTT. This translates into CASSRGGGVKVGELFF. Complete variable domain (other parts from reference TRBV2 and TRBJ2-2): EPEVTQTPSHQVTQMGQEVILRCVPISNHLYFYWYRQILGQKVEFLVSFYNNEISEKSEIFDDQFSVERPDGSNFTLKIRSTKLEDSAMYFCASSRGGGVKVGELFFGEGSRLTVL.

The chain joins TRBV19 to TRBJ1-2; 11 bases agree with TRBD1. The CDR3 runs 16 residues. Trimming took 7 bases from V and 0 from J; bases not matched to a gene: 7. CDR1 and CDR2 (germline): LNHDA, SQIVND (reference sequence). The CDR3 is CASTGTGGPSNYGYTF. The CDR3 region has the DNA TGTGCCAGTACCGGGACAGGGGGACCCTCTAACTATGGCTACACCTTC.

This clone has only a few counts. The gene calls are TRBV18 and TRBJ2-3; D uncertain. Trimming removed 6 bases at V and 6 bases at J, with 13 bases between. The CDR3 contains 13 residues. The germline CDR1 and CDR2 sequences are KGHSH and LQKENI. Here the CDR3 reads CASSPQNTDTQYF. The CDR3, as DNA: TGTGCCAGCTCTCCCCAGAACACGGATACGCAGTATTTT.